This TCR beta chain was sequenced during a study of cytomegalovirus exposure and HLA in healthy donors. Whole-study context: An early data release held 75 million to 100 million unique TCRs from HLA-typed donors.

As concerns this clone: Antigen: not known.

The donors (healthy individuals) were bone marrow donors. The PCR had 60 Vbeta and 13 Jbeta primers. Sequencing was performed with immunoSEQ multiplex PCR; in TCRdb, only in-frame clones are kept and a portion is missing. Its table records about 200,000 clones. With V trimmed by 5 bases and J by 2 bases, 3 bases remained unmatched. Looked up from germline, CDR1 is PRHDT and CDR2 is FYEKMQ (reference sequence). The CDR3 extends over 14 amino acids. The study's findings and limits: According to a later analysis, most TCR beta chains associated with CMV appeared HLA-restricted. Roughly uniform sequencing depth across donors was assumed, possibly incorrectly.

This clonotype was sampled from a boy younger than 18 in good health and CMV-seronegative. Sequencing was performed on PBMCs. The chain carries TRBV13 and TRBJ2-7; TRBD2 aligns across 10 bases. The CDR3 DNA follows: TGTGCCAGCAGCCCTAGCGGGGGCACCTACGAGCAGTACTTC. It is translated as CASSPSGGTYEQYF.